The entry below describes one TCR beta chain. Its antigen is as yet unknown. This specimen belongs to a study of T cell responses to AZD1222 COVID-19 vaccine. General observations from the study: No repertoire was sampled before or during the peak T cell response, only after it. Baseline seropositives among AZD1222 recipients totaled only five to seven.

This CDR3 has 14 amino acids. Trimming shortened V by 4 bases and J by 7 bases, and 14 bases separated the two germline ends. Germline assignment: CDR1 LNHDA and CDR2 SQIVND (reference sequence). Repertoires were generated with immunoSEQ multiplex PCR, while TCRdb's copy carries only in-frame clones and drops some. In the table there are about 110,000 clones, approximately 90% of which are singletons. This receptor was taken from an adult in good health. V and J are TRBV19 and TRBJ1-5, with D possibly matching TRBD1 (6 bases). Sample: peripheral blood, taken on day 0 of AZD1222 vaccination. DNA for the CDR3: TGTGCCAGTAGTACCCACAGGGTTCAACAGCCCCAGCATTTT. It codes for CASSTHRVQQPQHF.